This T cell receptor beta chain is from a study of T cell responses to AZD1222 COVID-19 vaccine. For this clone: Its specificity is not known.

Overall study findings and caveats: Females outnumbered males among donors, who were mostly white British; clonal diversity was possibly underestimated. CD4 TCRs covered the whole spike, strongest at regions 160-218 and 743-854.

The method was immunoSEQ multiplex PCR; TCRdb's version includes in-frame clones alone and lacks a portion of them. Altogether 200,000 to 250,000 clones are present, 85% to 95% being singletons, with the ten largest covering about 1%. This specimen was peripheral blood, taken on day 0 of MenACWY control vaccination. This clonotype originated in an adult in good health.

The CDR3 spells CASTQKGAAFF. The CDR3 DNA reads TGTGCCAGCACCCAAAAGGGGGCAGCTTTCTTT. This chain uses TRBV12-3 or TRBV12-4 with TRBJ1-1; 7 bases line up with TRBD1. This CDR3 has 11 amino acids. Trimming cost V 7 bases and J 10 bases; bases outside gene matches: 6.